The following is a T cell receptor (beta chain) sequence with its context. Its antigen is currently unknown. This entry is derived from a study of vaccination and CD4 T cells after COVID-19. Treatment meaning: roughly 10-day PBMC culture with coronavirus spike peptide pools or control peptides (ViraFEST assay). Oncomine TCR Beta short-read sequencing was applied to DNA from cultured CD4+ T cells. TCRdb independently ran MiXCR on the PCR reads; one entry per CDR3 protein. The sample holds more than 10,000 distinct CDR3 sequences, 50% to 55% seen once. Trimming shortened V by 4 bases and J by 7 bases, and 13 bases separated the two germline ends. The CDR3 contains 13 residues. The germline V gene encodes CDR1 SGHTA and CDR2 FQGNSA.

The rearrangement joins TRBV7-2 to TRBJ2-5; tentatively, D is TRBD1 (6 bases). This TCR came from a human donor who had recovered from COVID-19. Sequenced sample: CD4+ T cells from blood, cultured in vitro. CDR3 coding DNA: TGTGCCAGCAGCTCAAACAGGGAAGGGACCCAGTACTTC. This encodes CASSSNREGTQYF. Variable domain in full (rest from reference TRBV7-2 and TRBJ2-5): GAGVSQSPSNKVTEKGKDVELRCDPISGHTALYWYRQSLGQGLEFLIYFQGNSAPDKSGLPSDRFSAERTGGSVSTLTIQRTQQEDSAVYLCASSSNREGTQYFGPGTRLLVL.